This TCR beta chain appears in the sequencing data of a study of T cells after yellow fever vaccination. Study at large: Fractions with few cells were prepared using SMART-Seq v4 Ultra Low Input. Study outcomes and limitations: Researchers noted that a small share of clonotypes showed up in both CD4 and CD8 compartments. Reappearing after the booster were most of the clones from primary vaccination (96% CD4, around 90% CD8).

The 5'RACE template-switching step produced TCR cDNA and added a universal primer site and UMIs. A single record per CDR3 protein comes from TCRdb applying MiXCR to the 5' RACE reads. Among roughly 400,000 distinct CDR3 sequences listed, about 19% were seen once. Germline V gene lookup returns CDR1 MDHEN and CDR2 SYDVKM. V dropped 11 bases and J dropped 3 bases, with 12 bases sitting between them. The CDR3 contains 12 residues. This clonotype was found a few times. Its target is not known. The chain combines TRBV28 with TRBJ2-3; D perhaps matches TRBD2 (6 bases). The receptor comes from a man aged 18-30 years who received the YFV17D yellow fever vaccine. The sample here was PBMCs, taken before the yellow fever booster vaccination. The CDR3 bases are TGTGCCGTTCGGGGGTGGACAGATACGCAGTATTTT. Its translation is CAVRGWTDTQYF.